This TCR beta chain was documented in a study of PD-1 blockade in classical Hodgkin lymphoma. Findings and caveats of the study: The diversity seen at baseline in complete responders resembled that of newly diagnosed patients. Healthy donors reportedly exceeded newly diagnosed patients in baseline TCR diversity.

The table came from immunoSEQ multiplex PCR; TCRdb's copy has only in-frame clones and leaves some out. The sample records around 60,000 clones, approximately 90% being singletons. The V gene's germline CDR1 is MNHEY and CDR2 SVGAGI. V lost 7 bases to trimming and J lost 4 bases; unmatched junction nucleotides: 6. The CDR3 consists of 14 residues. Concerning this clone: Its antigen is not identified.

Relapse was seen in all patients after autologous stem cell transplantation, and brentuximab vedotin exposure was variable. This receptor was identified in a human donor with classical Hodgkin lymphoma. This specimen was peripheral blood mononuclear cells (PBMCs), taken before the second cycle of nivolumab. The chain uses TRBV6-5 and TRBJ2-2, with 7 bases matching TRBD1. The CDR3 region has the DNA TGTGCCAGCACTATATGGGACAGCACCGGGGAGCTGTTTTTT. Its translation: CASTIWDSTGELFF.